Below are 32 T cell receptor beta chains sequenced from a single sample in a study of beta chain features in type 1 diabetes. These receptors' antigens are unknown. Study-level results: In all four CD4+ subsets, TCRB CDR3 length was significantly, moderately reduced in type 1 diabetes.

All of the isolated RNA was reverse transcribed, so expressed TCRB transcripts were sequenced. Clones were read by immunoSEQ multiplex PCR, and TCRdb kept only the in-frame ones, dropping some. The sample lists some 660,000 clones, 11% to 15% occurring once. The sample was naive CD4+ T cells from blood. Every receptor here comes from a man aged 18 to 30 with type 1 diabetes.

This clone was picked up a small number of times. The chain combines TRBV6-6 with TRBJ2-3, with 9 bases matching TRBD1. CDR3 length: 14 residues. Trimming took 7 bases from V and 2 from J; bases not matched to a gene: 4. From germline, CDR1 is MNHNY and CDR2 SVGAGI (reference sequence). DNA for the CDR3: TGTGCCAGCATCCGGGACAGGGTCACAGATACGCAGTATTTT. It translates to CASIRDRVTDTQYF.

J is TRBJ1-6 and V is TRBV28; D may be TRBD1 (6 bases). The germline gives CDR1 MDHEN, CDR2 SYDVKM. This CDR3 region has 16 residues. The V and J ends lost 3 bases and 7 bases respectively, with 16 bases between them. In DNA, the CDR3 is TGTGCCAGCAGTTTTGAGGCAGGGGTAAGGAATTCACCCCTCCACTTT. Translating gives CASSFEAGVRNSPLHF.

The chain recombines TRBV7-9 with TRBJ2-5; no clear D. V was cut by 4 bases and J by 1 base, with 7 bases left in between. The CDR3 runs to 13 residues. CDR1 SEHNR and CDR2 FQNEAQ come from the germline V gene (reference sequence). The DNA for the CDR3 is TGTGCCAGCAGCTCCCCGTCCCAAGAGACCCAGTACTTC. Its translation: CASSSPSQETQYF.

The rearrangement uses TRBV30 and TRBJ2-5; TRBD1 matches 7 bases. Per germline, CDR1 GTSNPN and CDR2 SVGIG (reference sequence). This CDR3 region has 13 residues. After removal of 3 bases from V and 5 bases from J, the junction contained 6 bases not matched to a gene. This chain's CDR3 is CAWSVQGTETQYF. CDR3 DNA sequence: TGTGCCTGGAGCGTACAGGGGACGGAGACCCAGTACTTC.

This clone occurred a few times. The chain has TRBV7-3 and TRBJ2-7; no reliable D call. Trimming removed 0 bases from V and 1 base from J, with 7 bases in between. CDR3 length equals 14 residues. CDR1 and CDR2 (germline): SGHTA, FQGTGA. CDR3 DNA: TGTGCCAGCAGCTTAACAGGGATTTCCTACGAGCAGTACTTC. Encoded protein: CASSLTGISYEQYF.

This clone has just a few counts. CDR3 nucleotides: TGTGCCAGCAGCTTTTCTTTTTATGGCTACACCTTC. It translates to CASSFSFYGYTF. The J gene is TRBJ1-2, the V gene TRBV7-2; D is unresolved. This CDR3 has 12 amino acids. Germline CDR1 is SGHTA and CDR2 is FQGNSA. Trimming took 3 bases from V and 5 from J, leaving 7 bases between them.

This clone occurred a few times. The J gene is TRBJ1-5, the V gene TRBV18; TRBD1 agrees at 7 bases. Germline V lookup: CDR1 KGHSH, CDR2 LQKENI. The CDR3 runs to 15 residues. V was clipped by 6 bases and J by 0 bases; unmatched bases: 5. The CDR3 spells CASSRDRDSNQPQHF. In DNA, the CDR3 is TGTGCCAGCTCCCGGGACAGAGATAGCAATCAGCCCCAGCATTTT.

The chain uses TRBV5-4 and TRBJ1-2; D is unclear. Trimming shortened V by 1 base and J by 5 bases, and 18 bases separated the two germline ends. Germline CDR1 SGHNT, CDR2 YYREEE (reference sequence). CDR3 length: 16 residues. CDR3 nucleotides: TGTGCCAGCAGCTTGTCTATAGGAGCGAACTCATATGGCTACACCTTC. It yields the protein CASSLSIGANSYGYTF.

The sample holds a few counts of this clone. Here the CDR3 DNA reads TGTGCCAGCAGCTTCAGGGAGAACACTGAAGCTTTCTTT. It is translated as CASSFRENTEAFF. This chain links TRBV5-4 with TRBJ1-1; TRBD1 is a possible D gene (5 bases). The V and J ends lost 2 bases and 1 base respectively, with 6 bases between them. The germline CDR1 and CDR2 sequences are SGHNT and YYREEE (reference sequence). The CDR3 loop spans 13 amino acids.

The gene calls are TRBV30 and TRBJ2-2, with 9 nucleotides matching TRBD1. The germline gives CDR1 GTSNPN, CDR2 SVGIG (reference sequence). J lost 0 bases, V lost 4 bases, and 3 bases had no gene match. The CDR3 is made up of 15 amino acids. The DNA of the CDR3 is TGTGCCTGGAACAGGGGGCCCTCGAACACCGGGGAGCTGTTTTTT. Residues: CAWNRGPSNTGELFF.

This clone showed up just a few times. The V and J genes are TRBV5-6 and TRBJ1-5, with D uncertain. The V end was cut by 1 base, the J end by 4 bases, with 9 bases between. The CDR3 extends over 14 amino acids. Germline V CDR1 and CDR2: SGHDT, YYEEEE. The CDR3 loop is CASSLRRSNQPQHF. The CDR3 bases are TGTGCCAGCAGCTTGCGCAGGTCGAATCAGCCCCAGCATTTT.

This clone has only a few counts. The genes are TRBV27 and TRBJ1-1, with D unresolved. V was pared by 5 bases and J by 8 bases, with 15 bases between. Germline CDR1 is MNHEY and CDR2 is SMNVEV (reference sequence). The length of the CDR3 is 13 residues. CDR3 in DNA: TGTGCCAGCAGTCCCGACTTCGAGGGCGAAGCTTTCTTT. This codes for CASSPDFEGEAFF.

This chain joins TRBV4-3 and TRBJ1-1; D not certain. V was pared by 0 bases and J by 6 bases, with 17 bases between. Germline lookup yields CDR1 LGHNA and CDR2 YSLEER. This CDR3 is built from 16 residues. The CDR3 is CASSQERGIGISEAFF. The CDR3 coding sequence is TGCGCCAGCAGCCAAGAAAGAGGAATAGGGATCTCTGAAGCTTTCTTT.

The rearrangement joins TRBV18 to TRBJ2-3; D is uncertain. The CDR3 runs to 15 residues. Per the germline V gene, CDR1 is KGHSH and CDR2 is LQKENI. Between the trimmed V and J ends, which lost 3 bases and 0 bases, there was a span of 10 bases. The CDR3 DNA reads as TGTGCCAGCTCACCCTCCTCCTCTAGCACAGATACGCAGTATTTT. Protein sequence: CASSPSSSSTDTQYF. The full variable domain, its missing parts supplied by reference TRBV18 and TRBJ2-3, is NAGVMQNPRHLVRRRGQEARLRCSPMKGHSHVYWYRQLPEEGLKFMVYLQKENIIDESGMPKERFSAEFPKEGPSILRIQQVVRGDSAAYFCASSPSSSSTDTQYFGPGTRLTVL.

This clone was counted between two and nine times. V is TRBV10-3 and J is TRBJ2-2; 14 nucleotides align to TRBD2. The germline CDR1 and CDR2 sequences are ENHRY and SYGVKD. The CDR3 is made up of 16 amino acids. The J segment lost 6 bases and the V segment lost 10 bases, leaving 10 bases of the junction unmatched. The CDR3: CATWPGLAGVSGELFF. CDR3 bases: TGTGCCACCTGGCCGGGACTAGCGGGAGTATCCGGGGAGCTGTTTTTT.

This clone turned up a few times. The rearrangement joins TRBV1 to TRBJ2-1; the D segment call TRBD2 is taken from the table without a DNA check. TRBV1 is flagged as a pseudogene. This CDR3 comprises 12 residues. The CDR3 DNA follows: TGCACCAGCAGCCAGGAGACGGATGAGCAGTTCTTC. It is translated as CTSSQETDEQFF.

The chain is built from TRBV18 and TRBJ2-7; D is uncertain. The CDR3 sequence is 12 residues long. Trimming took off 6 bases at V and 3 bases at J, with 9 bases between the two ends. Germline V CDR1 and CDR2: KGHSH, LQKENI. The chain's CDR3 is CASSSDLYEQYF. The CDR3 nucleotides read TGTGCCAGCTCCTCCGACCTCTACGAGCAGTACTTC.

This clone was seen only a few times. The chain combines TRBV29-1 with TRBJ1-2; no firm D call. Germline V gene data show CDR1 as SQVTM and CDR2 as ANQGSEA. The length of the CDR3 is 11 residues. Here the CDR3 reads CNARTGYGYTF. The CDR3 DNA follows: TGCAACGCCAGGACCGGCTATGGCTACACCTTC.

The genes are TRBV5-1 and TRBJ2-2; D gene ambiguous. V gave up 5 bases and J gave up 5 bases, with 13 bases separating them. Germline CDR1 is SGHRS and CDR2 is YFSETQ. CDR3 size: 14 residues. The CDR3 coding sequence is TGCGCCAGCAGGAGCCAGGTCGGAACCGGGGAGCTGTTTTTT. It specifies CASRSQVGTGELFF.

The chain combines TRBV11-2 with TRBJ2-5, with D possibly matching TRBD2 (7 bases). Trimming left V 6 bases short and J 4 bases short, with 12 bases between. This CDR3 has 13 residues. The germline V gene encodes CDR1 SGHAT and CDR2 FQNNGV. Here the CDR3 DNA reads TGTGCCAGCAGTCCCGGGGGGCGAGAGACCCAGTACTTC. This encodes CASSPGGRETQYF.

There are a few counts of this clone. The genes are TRBV7-9 and TRBJ2-5; D not certain. Germline CDR1 reads SEHNR; CDR2 reads FQNEAQ (reference sequence). Trimming shortened V by 2 bases and J by 6 bases, and 10 bases separated the two germline ends. The CDR3 covers 13 residues. The CDR3 sequence: CASSLLSEKTQYF. CDR3 DNA: TGTGCCAGCAGCTTACTCAGCGAGAAGACCCAGTACTTC.

The V gene is TRBV9, the J gene TRBJ2-7, with D possibly being TRBD1 or TRBD2 (5 bases each). V lost 4 bases, J lost 6 bases, and 14 bases lay in between. The germline CDR1 and CDR2 sequences are SGDLS and YYNGEE. The CDR3 has 13 amino acids. CDR3 loop: CASSLGTASEQYF. The CDR3 DNA follows: TGTGCCAGCAGCCTTGGGACCGCCTCCGAGCAGTACTTC.

The genes are TRBV5-1 and TRBJ2-1; 8 bases are a match to TRBD2. Looked up from germline, CDR1 is SGHRS and CDR2 is YFSETQ. The CDR3 is 19 amino acids. The V gene end was trimmed by 1 base and the J gene end by 3 bases; junction bases not matched to a gene: 15. In DNA, the CDR3 is TGCGCCAGCAGCTTGCATCGGTCTACTAGCGGACCTCTCTACAATGAGCAGTTCTTC. Translated, it gives CASSLHRSTSGPLYNEQFF.

Only a few counts were recorded for this clone. This same CDR3 is encoded by further DNA sequences in the sample. The rearrangement links TRBV5-1 to TRBJ2-7, with D unclear. CDR1 SGHRS and CDR2 YFSETQ come from the germline V gene. Trimming took 0 bases from V and 3 from J, leaving 7 bases between them. CDR3 length: 13 amino acids. CDR3 nucleotides: TGCGCCAGCAGCTTGGAAGGTAGCTACGAGCAGTACTTC. It yields the protein CASSLEGSYEQYF.

In this sample, this clone turned up a few times. This chain uses TRBV7-9 with TRBJ1-1, with 8 bases that match TRBD1. From germline, CDR1 is SEHNR and CDR2 FQNEAQ (reference sequence). The junction had 7 bases not matched to a gene; V was cut back by 4 bases and J by 3 bases. The CDR3 spans 15 residues. This CDR3 is CASSSDRTGYTEAFF. The CDR3 nucleotides are TGTGCCAGCAGCTCAGATCGGACAGGGTACACTGAAGCTTTCTTT.

A few counts support this clone. The CDR3 protein is CASSRTRVSTGELFF. For the CDR3, the DNA is TGTGCCAGCAGCCGCACCCGGGTCTCCACCGGGGAGCTGTTTTTT. The rearrangement uses TRBV28 and TRBJ2-2; no definite D call. Germline loops: CDR1 MDHEN, CDR2 SYDVKM. V was clipped by 6 bases and J by 4 bases, with 15 bases between them. This CDR3 has 15 residues.

The chain uses TRBV5-1 and TRBJ1-2, with D possibly TRBD1 on 6 matching bases. CDR3 size: 13 residues. CDR1 and CDR2 from the germline V gene are SGHRS and YFSETQ. Between the trimmed V and J ends, which lost 4 bases and 6 bases, there was a span of 13 bases. In DNA form, the CDR3 reads TGCGCCAGCAGCCGGACAGACGACCATGGCTACACCTTC. Residues: CASSRTDDHGYTF.

J is TRBJ1-6 and V is TRBV30; tentative D call: TRBD1 (6 bases). The V and J ends lost 0 bases and 8 bases respectively, with 17 bases between them. CDR1 and CDR2 from the germline V gene are GTSNPN and SVGIG (reference sequence). The CDR3 is made up of 16 amino acids. The CDR3 is CAWSVIYSGGDSPLHF. Here the CDR3 DNA reads TGTGCCTGGAGTGTAATCTATTCGGGGGGCGATTCACCCCTCCACTTT.

This clone appeared a single time. The V and J genes are TRBV5-1 and TRBJ2-7; D is unresolved. Germline values: CDR1 SGHRS, CDR2 YFSETQ. Trimming removed 0 bases at V and 3 bases at J, with 13 bases between. CDR3 size: 15 residues. The CDR3 DNA is TGCGCCAGCAGCTTGGAACCCCAGCGTTTCTACGAGCAGTACTTC. Translating gives CASSLEPQRFYEQYF.

This clone was recorded a few times. The chain employs TRBV30 and TRBJ2-1; 11 bases agree with TRBD2. Germline V lookup: CDR1 GTSNPN, CDR2 SVGIG (reference sequence). This CDR3 is built from 18 residues. The junction had 17 bases not matched to a gene; V was cut back by 5 bases and J by 5 bases. This CDR3 is CAWSRRASGRTPHNEQFF. CDR3 sequence (DNA): TGTGCCTGGTCAAGACGTGCTAGCGGGAGGACTCCCCACAATGAGCAGTTCTTC.

The chain employs TRBV30 and TRBJ1-5, with D possibly TRBD1 on 6 matching bases. This CDR3 spans 16 amino acids. The germline gives CDR1 GTSNPN, CDR2 SVGIG (reference sequence). Trimming shortened V by 0 bases and J by 1 base, and 13 bases separated the two germline ends. CDR3 protein: CAWSVGTWGSNQPQHF. The CDR3 nucleotides read TGTGCCTGGAGTGTAGGGACATGGGGGAGCAATCAGCCCCAGCATTTT.

This clone has just a few counts. The chain joins TRBV6-5 to TRBJ2-1, with 12 nucleotides matching TRBD2. The CDR3 consists of 15 residues. Germline CDR1 and CDR2: MNHEY and SVGAGI. Unmatched junction bases numbered 12, after V lost 3 bases and J lost 15 bases. CDR3 nucleotides: TGTGCCAGCAGTTATTCCGGGACTAGCGGGTTGGAGTCGTTCTTC. Translated: CASSYSGTSGLESFF.